This TCR beta chain was profiled in a study of PD-L1 blockade in urothelial cancer. The CDR3 loop spans 17 amino acids. The junction had 13 bases not matched to a gene; V was cut back by 5 bases and J by 7 bases. The germline V gene encodes CDR1 SGHNT and CDR2 YENEEA. The method was immunoSEQ multiplex PCR; TCRdb's version includes in-frame clones alone and lacks a portion of them. The table records about 30,000 clones, roughly nine tenths of them present only once. Time point here: peripheral blood 6 weeks after treatment start. The specimen was PBMCs, collected around atezolizumab (anti-PD-L1) treatment. This chain joins TRBV11-3 and TRBJ2-1, with TRBD2 identical over 11 bases. The receptor's source is a man older than 75 with urothelial cancer. CDR3 coding DNA: TGTGCCAGCAGCCCTAGGGTAGCGGGAGGGCCCTCGAATGAGCAGTTCTTC. Residues: CASSPRVAGGPSNEQFF. The full variable domain, with the rest looked up from reference TRBV11-3 and TRBJ2-1, is EAGVVQSPRYKIIEKKQPVAFWCNPISGHNTLYWYLQNLGQGPELLIRYENEEAVDDSQLPKDRFSAERLKGVDSTLKIQPAELGDSAVYLCASSPRVAGGPSNEQFFGPGTRLTVL.